The rows below give T cell receptor beta chains drawn from one sample of a study of blood T cells in healthy people across ages. TCRdb itself ran the 5' RACE reads through MiXCR, one entry per CDR3 protein. The data show around 1.1 million distinct CDR3 sequences, with about two fifths seen just once and roughly 13% held by the top ten. The source material was blood. Receptors were obtained from a man aged 18 to 30 in good health. The CDR3 runs from the conserved cysteine through the conserved F or W. D genes are given only for firm matches. The size of a clone is reported for some rows only, either as once, few or many, or as a class for expanded clones.

J | V | size | D | CDR3 | DNA
TRBJ2-2 | TRBV14 | - | TRBD1 | CASSSATGANTGELFF | TGTGCCAGCAGCTCAGCGACAGGGGCGAACACCGGGGAGCTGTTTTTT
TRBJ2-5 | TRBV13 | - | - | CASSLGRNKETQYF | TGTGCCAGCAGCTTAGGACGGAACAAAGAGACCCAGTACTTC
TRBJ1-1 | TRBV20-1 | once | - | CSARWGRHTEAFF | TGCAGTGCTAGATGGGGTAGGCACACTGAAGCTTTCTTT
TRBJ1-1 | TRBV6-2/TRBV6-3 | once | TRBD1 | CASSWGDRPMNTEAFF | TGTGCCAGCAGTTGGGGGGACAGGCCCATGAACACTGAAGCTTTCTTT
TRBJ1-3 | TRBV5-1 | - | - | CASSPSAGSGNTIYF | TGCGCCAGCAGCCCCAGCGCGGGGTCTGGAAACACCATATATTTT
TRBJ1-4 | TRBV4-1 | once | - | CTSSQGTRSLGGTNEKLFF | TGCACCAGCAGCCAAGGAACGAGGAGCCTGGGGGGAACTAATGAAAAACTGTTTTTT
TRBJ1-2 | TRBV12-3/TRBV12-4 | - | - | CASRKGQTYGYTF | TGTGCCAGCAGGAAGGGACAAACCTATGGCTACACCTTC
TRBJ2-1 | TRBV5-1 | few | - | CASSPDPGNEQFF | TGCGCCAGCAGCCCGGACCCCGGGAATGAGCAGTTCTTC
TRBJ2-3 | TRBV7-3 | few | - | CASSIDTASTDTQYF | TGTGCCAGCAGCATAGACACGGCCAGCACAGATACGCAGTATTTT
TRBJ1-1 | TRBV7-2 | few | - | CASSSLTGMGTEAFF | TGTGCCAGCAGCTCACTCACAGGGATGGGCACTGAAGCTTTCTTT
TRBJ2-3 | TRBV20-1 | - | - | CSGTGRAWADTQYF | TGCAGTGGTACAGGACGAGCGTGGGCAGATACGCAGTATTTT
TRBJ2-7 | TRBV4-3 | many | TRBD1 | CASSQRTGREQYF | TGCGCCAGCAGCCAAAGGACAGGGCGGGAGCAGTACTTC